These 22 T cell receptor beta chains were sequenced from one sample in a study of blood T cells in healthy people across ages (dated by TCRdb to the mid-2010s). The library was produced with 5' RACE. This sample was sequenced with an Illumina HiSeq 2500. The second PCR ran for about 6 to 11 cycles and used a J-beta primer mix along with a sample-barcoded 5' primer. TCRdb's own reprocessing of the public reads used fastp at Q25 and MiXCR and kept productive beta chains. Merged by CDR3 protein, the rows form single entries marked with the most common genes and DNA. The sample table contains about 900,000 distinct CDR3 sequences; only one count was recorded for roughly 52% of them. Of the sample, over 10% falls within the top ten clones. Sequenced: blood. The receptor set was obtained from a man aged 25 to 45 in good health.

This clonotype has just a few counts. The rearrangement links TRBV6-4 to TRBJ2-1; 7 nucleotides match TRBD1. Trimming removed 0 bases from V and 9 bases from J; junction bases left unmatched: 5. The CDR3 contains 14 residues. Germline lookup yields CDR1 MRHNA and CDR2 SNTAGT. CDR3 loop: CASSDSIGTAEQFF. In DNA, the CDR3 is TGTGCCAGCAGTGACTCGATCGGGACAGCTGAGCAGTTCTTC.

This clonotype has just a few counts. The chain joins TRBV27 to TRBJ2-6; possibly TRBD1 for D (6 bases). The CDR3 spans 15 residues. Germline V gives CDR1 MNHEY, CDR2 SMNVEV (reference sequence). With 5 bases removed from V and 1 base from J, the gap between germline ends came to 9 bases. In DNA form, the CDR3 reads TGTGCCAGCAGTACACAGGGATCTGGGGCCAACGTCCTGACTTTC. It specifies CASSTQGSGANVLTF.

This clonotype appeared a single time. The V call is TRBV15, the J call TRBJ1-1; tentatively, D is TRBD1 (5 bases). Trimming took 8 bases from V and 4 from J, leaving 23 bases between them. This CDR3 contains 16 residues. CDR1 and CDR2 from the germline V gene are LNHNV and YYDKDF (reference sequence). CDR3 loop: CATGPLTGYKSTEAFF. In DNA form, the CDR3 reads TGTGCCACCGGGCCTCTAACAGGCTACAAGAGCACTGAAGCTTTCTTT.

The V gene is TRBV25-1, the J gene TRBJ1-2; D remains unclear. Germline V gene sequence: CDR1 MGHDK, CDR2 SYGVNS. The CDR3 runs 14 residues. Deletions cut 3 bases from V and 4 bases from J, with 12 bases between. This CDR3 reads CASSERPDIYGYTF. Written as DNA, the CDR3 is TGTGCCAGCAGTGAGCGTCCGGATATCTATGGCTACACCTTC.

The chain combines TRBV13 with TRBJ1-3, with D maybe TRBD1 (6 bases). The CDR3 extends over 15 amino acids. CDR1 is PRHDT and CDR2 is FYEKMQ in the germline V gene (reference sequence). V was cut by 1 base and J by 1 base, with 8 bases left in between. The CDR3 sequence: CASSLDQGSGNTIYF. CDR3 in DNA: TGTGCCAGCAGCTTAGATCAGGGGTCTGGAAACACCATATATTTT.

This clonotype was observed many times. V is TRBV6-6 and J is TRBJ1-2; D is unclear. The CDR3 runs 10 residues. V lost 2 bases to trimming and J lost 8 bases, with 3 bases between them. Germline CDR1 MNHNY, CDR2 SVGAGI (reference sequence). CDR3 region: CASSYDGYTF. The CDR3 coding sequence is TGTGCCAGCAGTTACGACGGCTACACCTTC.

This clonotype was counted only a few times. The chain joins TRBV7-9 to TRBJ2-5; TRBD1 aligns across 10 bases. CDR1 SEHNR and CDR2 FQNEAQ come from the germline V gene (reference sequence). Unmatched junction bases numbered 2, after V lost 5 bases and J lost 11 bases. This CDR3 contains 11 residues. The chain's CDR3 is CASSLDRGQYF. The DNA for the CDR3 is TGTGCCAGCAGCCTGGACAGGGGGCAGTACTTC.

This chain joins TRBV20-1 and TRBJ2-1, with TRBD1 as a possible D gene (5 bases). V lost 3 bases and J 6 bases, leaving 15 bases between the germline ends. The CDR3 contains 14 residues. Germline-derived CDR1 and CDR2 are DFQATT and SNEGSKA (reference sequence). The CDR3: CSASGPLGVNEQFF. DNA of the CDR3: TGCAGTGCTAGCGGGCCTCTAGGGGTCAATGAGCAGTTCTTC.

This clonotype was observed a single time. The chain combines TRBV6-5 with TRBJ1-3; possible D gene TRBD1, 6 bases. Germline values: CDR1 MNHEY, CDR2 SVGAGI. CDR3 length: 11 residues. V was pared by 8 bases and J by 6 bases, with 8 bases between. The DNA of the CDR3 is TGTGCCAGCCAGGGGTTAAACACCATATATTTT. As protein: CASQGLNTIYF.

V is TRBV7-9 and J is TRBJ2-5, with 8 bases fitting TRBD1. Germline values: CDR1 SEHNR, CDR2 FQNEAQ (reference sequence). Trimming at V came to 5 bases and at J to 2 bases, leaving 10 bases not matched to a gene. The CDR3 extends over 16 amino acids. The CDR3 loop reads CASSLPPGQVQETQYF. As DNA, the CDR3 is TGTGCCAGCAGCCTACCCCCGGGACAGGTTCAAGAGACCCAGTACTTC.

The CDR3 nucleotides read TGTGCCAGCAGTTTCGGGGTCAGGGGTGATTCACCCCTCCACTTT. Encoded protein: CASSFGVRGDSPLHF. This sequence joins TRBV6-2 or TRBV6-3 and TRBJ1-6, with D possibly being TRBD1 (6 bases). Germline values: CDR1 MNHEY, CDR2 SVGEGT. Trimming left V 4 bases short and J 8 bases short, with 15 bases between. The CDR3 runs to 15 residues.

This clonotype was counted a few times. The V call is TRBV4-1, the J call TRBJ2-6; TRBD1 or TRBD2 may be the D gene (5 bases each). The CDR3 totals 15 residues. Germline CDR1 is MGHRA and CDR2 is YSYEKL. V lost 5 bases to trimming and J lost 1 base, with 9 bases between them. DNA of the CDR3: TGCGCCAGCAGCGAGGGGCCATCTGGGGCCAACGTCCTGACTTTC. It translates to CASSEGPSGANVLTF.

CDR3 in DNA: TGTGCCAGCAGCCGGGGACGGACCTTGTCTGGGGCCAACGTCCTGACTTTC. Translation gives CASSRGRTLSGANVLTF. This chain connects TRBV3-1 to TRBJ2-6; possibly TRBD1 or TRBD2 for D (5 bases each). CDR1 is LGHDT, CDR2 YNNKEL, per germline (reference sequence). CDR3 size: 17 residues. V gave up 4 bases and J gave up 1 base, with 14 bases separating them.

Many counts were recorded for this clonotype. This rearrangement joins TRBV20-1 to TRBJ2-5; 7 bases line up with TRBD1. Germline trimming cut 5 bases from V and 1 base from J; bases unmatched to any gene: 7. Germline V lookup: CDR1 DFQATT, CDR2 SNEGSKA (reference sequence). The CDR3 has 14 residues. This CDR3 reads CSARRDSPQETQYF. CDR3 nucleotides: TGCAGTGCTCGCCGGGACAGCCCCCAAGAGACCCAGTACTTC.

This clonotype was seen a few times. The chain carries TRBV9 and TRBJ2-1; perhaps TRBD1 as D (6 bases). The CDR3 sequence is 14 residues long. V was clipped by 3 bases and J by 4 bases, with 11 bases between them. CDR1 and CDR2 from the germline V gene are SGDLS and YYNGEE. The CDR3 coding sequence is TGTGCCAGCAGCGCCCGGACAGAATACAATGAGCAGTTCTTC. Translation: CASSARTEYNEQFF.

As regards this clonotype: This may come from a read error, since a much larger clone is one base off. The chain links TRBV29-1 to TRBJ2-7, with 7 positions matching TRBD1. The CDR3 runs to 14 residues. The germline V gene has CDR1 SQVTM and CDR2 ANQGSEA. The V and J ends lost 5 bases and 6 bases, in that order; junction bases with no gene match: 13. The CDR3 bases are TGCAGCGTTTCCCGTGAGGACAGGACCTGCGAGCAGTACTTC. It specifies CSVSREDRTCEQYF.

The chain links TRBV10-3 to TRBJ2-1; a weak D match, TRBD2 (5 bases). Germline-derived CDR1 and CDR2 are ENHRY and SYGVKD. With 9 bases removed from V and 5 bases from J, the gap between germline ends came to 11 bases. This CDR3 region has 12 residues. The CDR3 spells CAMSGTNNEQFF. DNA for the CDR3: TGTGCCATGAGCGGCACAAACAATGAGCAGTTCTTC.

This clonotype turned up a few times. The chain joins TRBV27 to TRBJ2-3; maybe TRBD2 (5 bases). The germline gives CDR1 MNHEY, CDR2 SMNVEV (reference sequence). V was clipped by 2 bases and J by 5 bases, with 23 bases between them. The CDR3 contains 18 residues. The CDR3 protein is CASSLGFPGLAGIDTQYF. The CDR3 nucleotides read TGTGCCAGCAGTTTAGGATTTCCGGGTCTAGCAGGAATAGATACGCAGTATTTT.

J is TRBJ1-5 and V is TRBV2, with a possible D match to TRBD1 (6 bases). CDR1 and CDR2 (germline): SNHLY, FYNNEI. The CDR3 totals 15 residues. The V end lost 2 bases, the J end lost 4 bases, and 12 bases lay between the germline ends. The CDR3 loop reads CASSERGAQNQPQHF. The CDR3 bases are TGTGCCAGCAGTGAACGGGGGGCGCAGAATCAGCCCCAGCATTTT. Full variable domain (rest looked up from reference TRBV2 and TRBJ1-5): EPEVTQTPSHQVTQMGQEVILRCVPISNHLYFYWYRQILGQKVEFLVSFYNNEISEKSEIFDDQFSVERPDGSNFTLKIRSTKLEDSAMYFCASSERGAQNQPQHFGDGTRLSIL.

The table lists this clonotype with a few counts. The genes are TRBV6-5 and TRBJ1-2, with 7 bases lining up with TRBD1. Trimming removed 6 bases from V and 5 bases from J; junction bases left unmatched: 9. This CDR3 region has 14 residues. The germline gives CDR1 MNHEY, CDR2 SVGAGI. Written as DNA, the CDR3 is TGTGCCAGCAGCCAATCCGGGACAGTGTATGGCTACACCTTC. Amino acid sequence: CASSQSGTVYGYTF.

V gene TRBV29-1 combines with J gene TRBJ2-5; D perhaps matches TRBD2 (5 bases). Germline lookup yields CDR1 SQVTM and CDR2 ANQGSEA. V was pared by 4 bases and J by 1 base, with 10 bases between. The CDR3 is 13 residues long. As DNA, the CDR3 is TGCAGCGTTGCGTTCGGGGTCCAAGAGACCCAGTACTTC. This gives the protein CSVAFGVQETQYF.

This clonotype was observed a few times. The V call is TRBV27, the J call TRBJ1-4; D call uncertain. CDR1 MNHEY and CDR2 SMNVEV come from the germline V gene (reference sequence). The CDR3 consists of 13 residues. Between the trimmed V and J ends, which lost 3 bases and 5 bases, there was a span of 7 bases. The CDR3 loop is CASSFGWNEKLFF. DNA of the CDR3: TGTGCCAGCAGTTTTGGGTGGAATGAAAAACTGTTTTTT.